These 22 T cell receptor beta chains share one sample of origin, sequenced in a study of early T cells in non-severe SARS-CoV-2 infection. TCRdb called the 5' RACE reads again in MiXCR, with one record for every CDR3 protein. The sample yields tens of thousands of distinct CDR3 sequences, roughly 9.1% seen once. The sequencing used whole blood, collected at baseline. The receptors were sampled from an adult who was a healthcare worker with PCR-confirmed SARS-CoV-2 infection or an uninfected control (not recorded which).

This clonotype was seen repeatedly, ten times or more. The V gene is TRBV4-3, the J gene TRBJ2-2; D gene unclear. V lost 0 bases, J lost 1 base, and 9 bases lay in between. The CDR3 spans 16 residues. Germline CDR1 LGHNA, CDR2 YSLEER. Here the CDR3 DNA reads TGCGCCAGCAGCCAAGAAGGGCAGTTGAACACCGGGGAGCTGTTTTTT. This sequence encodes CASSQEGQLNTGELFF.

This clonotype was counted only a few times. The genes are TRBV2 and TRBJ1-1; D perhaps matches TRBD1 (5 bases). Trimming left V 11 bases short and J 4 bases short, with 17 bases between. CDR1 and CDR2 from the germline V gene are SNHLY and FYNNEI. The CDR3 sequence is 13 residues long. CDR3 protein: CARRQSGSTEAFF. CDR3 DNA: TGTGCCCGCCGACAGTCCGGATCCACTGAAGCTTTCTTT.

In its sample, this clonotype was seen many times. The chain uses TRBV7-6 and TRBJ2-1; TRBD1 agrees at 9 bases. Germline assignment: CDR1 SGHVS and CDR2 FNYEAQ. The CDR3 totals 15 residues. V shed 3 bases, J shed 4 bases, and the junction held 4 bases outside the gene matches. CDR3 sequence reads: CASSFRDREYNEQFF. CDR3 in DNA: TGTGCCAGCAGCTTCCGGGACAGGGAGTACAATGAGCAGTTCTTC.

This clonotype was seen more than once but under ten times. CDR3 region: CASSLASTEAFF. In nucleotides, the CDR3 is TGTGCCAGCAGCTTAGCCAGCACTGAAGCTTTCTTT. The V call is TRBV11-2, the J call TRBJ1-1; D is uncertain. CDR1 is SGHAT and CDR2 is FQNNGV in the germline V gene. This CDR3 is built from 12 residues. With 1 base removed from V and 4 bases from J, the gap between germline ends came to 4 bases.

This clonotype has just a few counts. This chain links TRBV5-1 with TRBJ2-1; possible D gene TRBD1, 6 bases. Germline-derived CDR1 and CDR2 are SGHRS and YFSETQ. The V end was cut by 0 bases, the J end by 9 bases, with 16 bases between. CDR3 size: 15 residues. CDR3 residues: CASSLGPGEVGEQFF. The CDR3 DNA is TGCGCCAGCAGCTTGGGGCCAGGGGAAGTTGGTGAGCAGTTCTTC.

This clonotype was found a few times. The chain carries TRBV29-1 and TRBJ1-2; D not certain. With 3 bases removed from V and 4 bases from J, the gap between germline ends came to 6 bases. The CDR3 is 11 amino acids. Germline V gene lookup returns CDR1 SQVTM and CDR2 ANQGSEA. The chain's CDR3 is CSVEVLYGYTF. In DNA form, the CDR3 reads TGCAGCGTTGAGGTCCTCTATGGCTACACCTTC. Combining the CDR3 with reference TRBV29-1 and TRBJ1-2 gives the whole variable domain SAVISQKPSRDICQRGTSLTIQCQVDSQVTMMFWYRQQPGQSLTLIATANQGSEATYESGFVIDKFPISRPNLTFSTLTVSNMSPEDSSIYLCSVEVLYGYTFGSGTRLTVV.

The V gene is TRBV12-3 or TRBV12-4, the J gene TRBJ2-5; D assignment may be TRBD1 or TRBD2 (5 bases each). V was cut by 2 bases and J by 1 base, with 8 bases left in between. CDR3 length: 14 amino acids. The CDR3 loop reads CASSLRDLQETQYF. DNA of the CDR3: TGTGCCAGCAGTTTACGGGACCTCCAAGAGACCCAGTACTTC.

Only a few counts were recorded for this clonotype. This CDR3 reads CSAVTGAMNTEAFF. Here the CDR3 DNA reads TGCAGTGCGGTGACAGGTGCCATGAACACTGAAGCTTTCTTT. This chain links TRBV20-1 with TRBJ1-1, with D perhaps matching TRBD1 (6 bases). The germline V gene encodes CDR1 DFQATT and CDR2 SNEGSKA (reference sequence). The CDR3 covers 14 residues. Trimming cost V 6 bases and J 0 bases, with 14 bases left between them.

This clonotype was observed a handful of times. The chain couples TRBV6-2 or TRBV6-3 to TRBJ2-1; tentatively, D is TRBD1 (6 bases). Trimming removed 2 bases from V and 6 bases from J, with 20 bases in between. The CDR3 has 17 residues. Germline-derived CDR1 and CDR2 are MNHEY and SVGEGT. The DNA of the CDR3 is TGTGCCAGCAGTTACGGGCAGGGGCCCTACGGAGTCAATGAGCAGTTCTTC. Its translation: CASSYGQGPYGVNEQFF.

This clonotype was recorded many times. The V and J genes are TRBV7-2 and TRBJ1-3; 9 bases are a match to TRBD1. The CDR3 spans 13 residues. Looked up from germline, CDR1 is SGHTA and CDR2 is FQGNSA. V lost 4 bases, J lost 8 bases, and 3 bases stayed unmatched. CDR3 loop: CASSWTGEDTIYF. The DNA of the CDR3 is TGTGCCAGCAGCTGGACAGGGGAAGACACCATATATTTT.

This clonotype appeared many times. This chain connects TRBV12-5 to TRBJ1-5, with no clear D. The CDR3 extends over 14 amino acids. Germline CDR1 LGHNT, CDR2 FRNRAP. V was shortened by 6 bases and J by 6 bases, with 15 bases between the two germline ends. The CDR3 sequence is CASGPAAFTQPQHF. The CDR3 nucleotides are TGTGCTAGTGGCCCCGCAGCGTTTACTCAGCCCCAGCATTTT. Together with reference TRBV12-5 and TRBJ1-5, the CDR3 gives the full variable domain: DARVTQTPRHKVTEMGQEVTMRCQPILGHNTVFWYRQTMMQGLELLAYFRNRAPLDDSGMPKDRFSAEMPDATLATLKIQPSEPRDSAVYFCASGPAAFTQPQHFGDGTRLSIL.

There are many counts of this clonotype. The rearrangement joins TRBV18 to TRBJ2-1, with D possibly being TRBD1 or TRBD2 (5 bases each). Germline V gives CDR1 KGHSH, CDR2 LQKENI. The CDR3 sequence is 15 residues long. V dropped 2 bases and J dropped 8 bases, with 16 bases sitting between them. The CDR3 DNA reads as TGTGCCAGCTCACCAAGGTCAGGGACCCTGGATGAGCAGTTCTTC. This translates into CASSPRSGTLDEQFF.

This clonotype was seen more than once but under ten times. V usage is TRBV12-3 or TRBV12-4 and J usage is TRBJ1-1; D unresolved. V was clipped by 8 bases and J by 1 base, with 14 bases between them. The length of the CDR3 is 14 residues. CDR3 amino acids: CASGQLRSNTEAFF. The CDR3 bases are TGTGCCAGCGGGCAATTACGGTCGAACACTGAAGCTTTCTTT.

This clonotype was seen ten or more times. The chain is built from TRBV4-2 and TRBJ2-7; tentative D call: TRBD1 (6 bases). V was shortened by 1 base and J by 1 base, with 11 bases between the two germline ends. Germline CDR1 reads LGHNA; CDR2 reads YNFKEQ. The CDR3 loop spans 15 amino acids. The CDR3 DNA follows: TGTGCCAGCAGCCAAGCTAGAGGACAGTCCTACGAGCAGTACTTC. Amino acids: CASSQARGQSYEQYF.

This clonotype occurred a few times. The genes are TRBV7-8 and TRBJ1-6; D gene uncertain. Germline loops: CDR1 SGHVS, CDR2 FQNEAQ. Trimming removed 5 bases from V and 0 bases from J, with 14 bases in between. This CDR3 is built from 17 residues. The CDR3 spells CASSTNSGSSYNSPLHF. CDR3 bases: TGTGCCAGCAGCACTAACTCGGGAAGCTCCTATAATTCACCCCTCCACTTT.

The V and J genes are TRBV7-8 and TRBJ1-6; D is perhaps TRBD1 (5 bases). The CDR3 runs 18 residues. V gave up 1 base and J gave up 0 bases, with 13 bases separating them. Germline lookup yields CDR1 SGHVS and CDR2 FQNEAQ. Here the CDR3 reads CASSLDTGSASYNSPLHF. CDR3 DNA sequence: TGTGCCAGCAGCTTAGACACAGGCAGCGCCTCCTATAATTCACCCCTCCACTTT.

The chain recombines TRBV6-5 with TRBJ2-2; 13 nucleotides match TRBD2. This CDR3 has 19 amino acids. In germline, CDR1 is MNHEY, CDR2 SVGAGI. V lost 2 bases, J lost 3 bases, and 9 bases stayed unmatched. CDR3 sequence: CASSYNPGLAGEDTGELFF. CDR3 sequence (DNA): TGTGCCAGCAGTTACAACCCCGGACTAGCGGGGGAGGACACCGGGGAGCTGTTTTTT.

V is TRBV4-1 and J is TRBJ1-4; D call uncertain. The CDR3 runs 15 residues. The germline V gene encodes CDR1 MGHRA and CDR2 YSYEKL. The V end was cut by 0 bases, the J end by 8 bases, with 13 bases between. DNA for the CDR3: TGCGCCAGCAGCCAAGAAGTGGGCGCGGGGGAAAAACTGTTTTTT. Translated, it gives CASSQEVGAGEKLFF.

The rearrangement joins TRBV6-5 to TRBJ2-3, with a tentative D call TRBD1 (5 bases). V lost 6 bases, J lost 2 bases, and 12 bases lay in between. CDR3 length: 14 residues. CDR1 is MNHEY, CDR2 SVGAGI, per germline. CDR3 amino acids: CASSPKGSTDTQYF. The CDR3 DNA follows: TGTGCCAGCAGCCCCAAGGGGTCCACAGATACGCAGTATTTT.

This clonotype was seen a few times. The chain combines TRBV7-9 with TRBJ2-1; D is uncertain. With 3 bases removed from V and 10 bases from J, the gap between germline ends came to 7 bases. Germline V gives CDR1 SEHNR, CDR2 FQNEAQ (reference sequence). CDR3 length equals 11 residues. CDR3 in amino acids: CASSFSEEQFF. DNA for the CDR3: TGTGCCAGCAGCTTCAGTGAGGAGCAGTTCTTC.

This clonotype showed up just a few times. The chain employs TRBV7-2 and TRBJ2-3; D uncertain. The V and J ends lost 5 bases and 2 bases respectively, with 11 bases between them. Germline values: CDR1 SGHTA, CDR2 FQGNSA. This CDR3 has 14 residues. CDR3 in amino acids: CASSRTGSTDTQYF. CDR3 coding DNA: TGTGCCAGCAGCCGGACCGGGTCCACAGATACGCAGTATTTT.

V is TRBV6-5 and J is TRBJ2-3; D uncertain. The V gene lost 6 bases and the J gene lost 3 bases, with 13 bases spanning the gap. The CDR3 has 14 residues. CDR1 and CDR2 (germline): MNHEY, SVGAGI. CDR3 coding DNA: TGTGCCAGCAGCCAAGAGGCGAGGACAGATACGCAGTATTTT. Encoded protein: CASSQEARTDTQYF.